A selection of T cell receptor beta chains follows, all from one sample in a study of blood T cells in healthy people across ages. From the 5' RACE reads, TCRdb called clonotypes with MiXCR, one entry per CDR3 protein. Counted here are fewer than 900,000 distinct CDR3 sequences, approximately 43% occurring once; the ten biggest clones make up about 20%. The sequencing input was blood. The source of these receptors is a woman aged 60-70 years in good health. The CDR3 runs from the conserved cysteine through the conserved F or W. D genes are given only for firm matches. Rows give clone size only sometimes, using once, few, many, or a class for an expanded clone.

abundance	v_gene	d_gene	j_gene	CDR3aa	CDR3nt
.	TRBV20-1	.	TRBJ1-2	CSEEGQQGYGYTF	TGCAGTGAGGAAGGGCAGCAGGGCTATGGCTACACCTTC
many	TRBV5-1	TRBD1	TRBJ1-2	CASSLGAPGQGAHGYTF	TGCGCCAGCAGCTTGGGGGCGCCGGGACAGGGGGCGCATGGCTACACCTTC
.	TRBV7-2	TRBD1	TRBJ1-3	CASSRQGPSGNTIYF	TGTGCCAGCAGCCGACAGGGTCCCTCTGGAAACACCATATATTTT
.	TRBV6-5	.	TRBJ2-7	CASSSQLSEQYF	TGTGCCAGCAGTTCCCAACTCTCCGAGCAGTACTTC
many	TRBV4-2	.	TRBJ2-3	CASSQDRDGRYF	TGTGCCAGCAGCCAGGATAGGGACGGGAGGTATTTT
.	TRBV10-3	.	TRBJ1-6	CAISDGGSPLHF	TGTGCCATCAGCGATGGGGGTTCACCCCTCCACTTT
few	TRBV7-2	.	TRBJ2-5	CASSLASGETQYF	TGTGCCAGCAGCTTAGCTAGCGGAGAGACCCAGTACTTC
.	TRBV6-5	.	TRBJ2-5	CASSKTGTSTQETQYF	TGTGCCAGCAGCAAAACAGGGACCTCAACCCAAGAGACCCAGTACTTC
few	TRBV12-3/TRBV12-4	.	TRBJ2-3	CASSLFAYQRGTDTQYF	TGTGCCAGCAGTTTATTCGCGTATCAACGGGGCACAGATACGCAGTATTTT
many	TRBV4-3	.	TRBJ2-3	CASSQEGGRGTDTQYF	TGCGCCAGCAGCCAAGAAGGAGGCAGGGGCACAGATACGCAGTATTTT
.	TRBV6-6	.	TRBJ2-1	CASSRADRYNEQFF	TGTGCCAGCAGCCGGGCGGACAGATACAATGAGCAGTTCTTC
.	TRBV7-6	TRBD2	TRBJ2-7	CASSRRGGDEQYF	TGTGCCAGCAGCCGGCGGGGGGGAGACGAGCAGTACTTC
.	TRBV7-3	.	TRBJ2-1	CASSSNPRYEQFF	TGTGCCAGCAGCTCTAACCCCCGGTATGAGCAGTTCTTC
.	TRBV28	.	TRBJ1-5	CASREGRNQPQHF	TGTGCCAGCAGGGAGGGTCGCAATCAGCCCCAGCATTTT
.	TRBV2	.	TRBJ2-3	CASRGSSGRAPTDTQYF	TGTGCCAGCAGGGGGTCTAGTGGGCGAGCGCCCACAGATACGCAGTATTTT
.	TRBV7-9	TRBD1	TRBJ2-7	CASSLGTGGLHEQYF	TGTGCCAGCAGCTTAGGGACAGGGGGCCTCCACGAGCAGTACTTC
.	TRBV4-3	.	TRBJ2-3	CASSQGGTHASDTQYF	TGCGCCAGCAGCCAAGGAGGGACCCATGCTTCAGATACGCAGTATTTT
.	TRBV29-1	TRBD1	TRBJ1-2	CSVERQGIVAYGYTF	TGCAGCGTTGAACGACAGGGCATCGTTGCCTATGGCTACACCTTC
many	TRBV29-1	.	TRBJ2-5	CSVVGSGETQYF	TGCAGCGTTGTGGGGTCGGGGGAGACCCAGTACTTC
.	TRBV4-2	.	TRBJ2-5	CASSPGRGSTDMQYF	TGTGCCAGCAGCCCAGGCCGGGGGTCTACAGATATGCAGTACTTC
.	TRBV9	.	TRBJ1-5	CASSVVKGGAQPQHF	TGTGCCAGCAGCGTAGTTAAGGGGGGAGCGCAGCCCCAGCATTTT
few	TRBV20-1	TRBD2	TRBJ2-2	CSASGTSGSGTGELFF	TGCAGTGCTAGTGGGACTAGCGGCAGCGGGACCGGGGAGCTGTTTTTT
.	TRBV10-3	TRBD1	TRBJ2-7	CAINPGGNEQYF	TGTGCCATCAACCCAGGGGGCAATGAGCAGTACTTC
.	TRBV11-2	TRBD2	TRBJ2-7	CASSLTSVAGGPNGEQYF	TGTGCCAGCAGCTTAACCTCCGTAGCGGGAGGGCCGAACGGGGAGCAGTACTTC
.	TRBV9	.	TRBJ2-2	CASSARDTGELFF	TGTGCCAGCAGCGCCAGAGACACCGGGGAGCTGTTTTTT
.	TRBV20-1	TRBD2	TRBJ2-5	CSAAGLAGLGAQYF	TGCAGTGCAGCGGGACTAGCGGGACTCGGGGCCCAGTACTTC
.	TRBV7-8	.	TRBJ2-6	CASSLEGVDFSGANVLTF	TGTGCCAGCAGCTTAGAGGGGGTGGATTTCTCTGGGGCCAACGTCCTGACTTTC
few	TRBV3-1	.	TRBJ1-6	CASSQDSPSPLHF	TGTGCCAGCAGCCAAGATTCTCCGTCACCCCTCCACTTT
.	TRBV6-2/TRBV6-3	.	TRBJ2-3	CASSLSGTANRGTQYF	TGTGCCAGCAGTTTATCAGGGACGGCCAACCGAGGTACGCAGTATTTT
.	TRBV7-3	TRBD1	TRBJ1-4	CASSQSRGLDEKLFF	TGTGCCAGCAGCCAAAGCAGGGGGTTAGACGAAAAACTGTTTTTT
few	TRBV20-1	TRBD2	TRBJ2-1	CSARGGLAGVEQFF	TGCAGTGCTAGGGGGGGACTAGCGGGAGTTGAGCAGTTCTTC
.	TRBV3-1	.	TRBJ1-1	CASSQETRMNTEAFF	TGTGCCAGCAGCCAAGAAACACGCATGAACACTGAAGCTTTCTTT
few	TRBV7-6	.	TRBJ1-2	CASSPTPGQIVGGYTF	TGTGCCAGCAGCCCCACCCCCGGACAGATCGTAGGCGGCTACACCTTC
.	TRBV30	TRBD1	TRBJ1-1	CAWSSGTGPEAFF	TGTGCCTGGAGTTCCGGGACAGGCCCTGAAGCTTTCTTT
.	TRBV30	.	TRBJ1-2	CAWSVRWGIYGYTF	TGTGCCTGGAGTGTAAGGTGGGGGATCTATGGCTACACCTTC
.	TRBV6-1	TRBD2	TRBJ2-1	CASSRSGGVNNEQFF	TGTGCCAGCAGTCGAAGCGGGGGGGTAAACAATGAGCAGTTCTTC
.	TRBV27	.	TRBJ1-1	CASKLLAGGPTEAFF	TGTGCCAGCAAGCTCCTGGCGGGGGGGCCCACTGAAGCTTTCTTT
.	TRBV3-1	.	TRBJ2-1	CASSHNGNEQFF	TGTGCCAGCAGCCATAATGGCAATGAGCAGTTCTTC
few	TRBV5-1	.	TRBJ2-5	CASSLGPTGEQETQYF	TGCGCCAGCAGCTTGGGACCCACTGGTGAGCAAGAGACCCAGTACTTC
.	TRBV10-3	.	TRBJ2-7	CTINSGVDEQYF	TGTACCATCAATTCGGGCGTGGACGAGCAGTACTTC
.	TRBV2	.	TRBJ2-2	CASSEVGGNTGELFF	TGTGCCAGCAGTGAAGTCGGAGGGAACACCGGGGAGCTGTTTTTT
few	TRBV6-5	TRBD1	TRBJ2-7	CASSYAIPSGGSYEQYF	TGTGCCAGCAGTTACGCCATTCCATCAGGGGGCAGCTACGAGCAGTACTTC
.	TRBV10-3	.	TRBJ2-7	CAISESPGPSYEQYF	TGTGCCATCAGTGAGTCGCCAGGACCCTCCTACGAGCAGTACTTC
.	TRBV12-3/TRBV12-4	.	TRBJ2-2	CASSFGRGNTGELFF	TGTGCCAGCAGTTTCGGCAGGGGGAACACCGGGGAGCTGTTTTTT
many	TRBV5-1	.	TRBJ2-1	CASSLAAGEVYNEQFF	TGCGCCAGCAGCTTGGCGGCAGGGGAAGTCTACAATGAGCAGTTCTTC
.	TRBV3-1	.	TRBJ1-6	CASSQDADNSPLHF	TGTGCCAGCAGCCAAGATGCGGACAATTCACCCCTCCACTTT
few	TRBV9	.	TRBJ2-1	CASSVGTTAPYNEQFF	TGTGCCAGCAGCGTAGGGACGACGGCCCCCTACAATGAGCAGTTCTTC
many	TRBV14	TRBD1	TRBJ2-1	CASSEGQVIQNEQFF	TGTGCCAGCAGCGAGGGACAGGTGATCCAAAATGAGCAGTTCTTC
many	TRBV5-1	.	TRBJ2-1	CASSRGGGEQFF	TGCGCCAGCAGCAGGGGGGGGGGTGAGCAGTTCTTC
.	TRBV7-2	.	TRBJ2-1	CASTANPSYNEQFF	TGTGCCAGCACCGCAAATCCCTCCTACAATGAGCAGTTCTTC
.	TRBV6-1	TRBD1	TRBJ1-6	CASSGGDSYNSPLHF	TGTGCCAGCAGTGGAGGGGACAGTTATAATTCACCCCTCCACTTT
.	TRBV7-3	.	TRBJ2-7	CASSTVLDSSYEQYF	TGTGCCAGCAGCACCGTACTAGACAGCTCCTACGAGCAGTACTTC
.	TRBV6-6	.	TRBJ2-3	CASSYSPRDTQYF	TGTGCCAGCAGTTACAGCCCCAGGGATACGCAGTATTTT